This T cell receptor beta chain was identified in a study of blood T cell repertoires in COVID-19. Turning to the study itself: Acute and convalescent COVID-19 samples came from the United States, Italy and Spain. Nucleic acid was either cDNA or gDNA, and it came from T cells, B-cell-depleted T cells, or PBMCs.

Germline V lookup: CDR1 SGHAT, CDR2 FQNNGV. The CDR3 contains 12 residues. In the original analysis: Reference gene primer amplification gave estimated nucleated cell counts. TCRdb's copy holds only in-frame clones and misses some; the assay was immunoSEQ multiplex PCR. V, J and clone size were drawn from that table, and D and trimming were deduced from the DNA. Among 110,000 to 150,000 clones, 75% to 85% were seen once, and the ten largest hold 4.2%. With respect to this clone: At one boundary the junction diverges from the germline segment, which might be a read error.

The chain links TRBV11-2 to TRBJ1-1, with 12 bases aligning to TRBD1. The source material was peripheral blood. This receptor was identified in a man aged 60 to 75 with acute or convalescent COVID-19. The CDR3 DNA follows: TGTGCCAGCAGCTTAGATGGGACAGGGGGCCGGTTT. The encoded protein is CASSLDGTGGRF.